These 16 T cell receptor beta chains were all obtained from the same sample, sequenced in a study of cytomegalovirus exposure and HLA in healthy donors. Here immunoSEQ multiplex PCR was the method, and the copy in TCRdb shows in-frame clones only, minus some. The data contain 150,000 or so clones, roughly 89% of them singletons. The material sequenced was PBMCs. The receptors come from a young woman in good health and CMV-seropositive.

DNA of the CDR3: TGTGCCAGCACCTCTAGCGGCGAGCAGTACTTC. Its protein product is CASTSSGEQYF. The chain uses TRBV28 and TRBJ2-7, with 7 bases matching TRBD2. V lost 7 bases to trimming and J lost 6 bases; unmatched junction nucleotides: 3. Germline CDR1 reads MDHEN; CDR2 reads SYDVKM. The CDR3 totals 11 residues.

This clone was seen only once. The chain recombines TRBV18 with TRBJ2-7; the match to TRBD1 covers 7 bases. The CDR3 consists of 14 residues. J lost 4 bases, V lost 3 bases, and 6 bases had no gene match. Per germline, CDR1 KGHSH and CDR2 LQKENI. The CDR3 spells CASSPRDSGYEQYF. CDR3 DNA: TGTGCCAGCTCACCCCGGGACAGCGGTTACGAGCAGTACTTC.

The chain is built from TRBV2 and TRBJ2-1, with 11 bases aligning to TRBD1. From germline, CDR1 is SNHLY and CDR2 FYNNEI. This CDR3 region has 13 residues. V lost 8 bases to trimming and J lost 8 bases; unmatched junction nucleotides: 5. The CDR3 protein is CASRDRGWDEQFF. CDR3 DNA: TGTGCCAGCCGGGACAGGGGGTGGGATGAGCAGTTCTTC. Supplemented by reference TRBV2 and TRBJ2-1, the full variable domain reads EPEVTQTPSHQVTQMGQEVILRCVPISNHLYFYWYRQILGQKVEFLVSFYNNEISEKSEIFDDQFSVERPDGSNFTLKIRSTKLEDSAMYFCASRDRGWDEQFFGPGTRLTVL.

The CDR3 coding sequence is TGTGCCAGCAGCTTAGTAACAGCTGTTATCTCCTACGAGCAGTACTTC. It yields the protein CASSLVTAVISYEQYF. The chain couples TRBV7-9 to TRBJ2-7; D unclear. The CDR3 contains 16 residues. CDR1 SEHNR and CDR2 FQNEAQ come from the germline V gene (reference sequence). Between the trimmed V and J ends, which lost 1 base and 0 bases, there was a span of 13 bases.

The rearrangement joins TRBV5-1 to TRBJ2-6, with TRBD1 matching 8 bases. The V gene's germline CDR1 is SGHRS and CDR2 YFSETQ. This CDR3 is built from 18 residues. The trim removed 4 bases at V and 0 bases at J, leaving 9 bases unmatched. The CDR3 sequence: CASSPGGAGNSGANVLTF. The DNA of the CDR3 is TGCGCCAGCAGCCCAGGGGGCGCGGGGAACTCTGGGGCCAACGTCCTGACTTTC.

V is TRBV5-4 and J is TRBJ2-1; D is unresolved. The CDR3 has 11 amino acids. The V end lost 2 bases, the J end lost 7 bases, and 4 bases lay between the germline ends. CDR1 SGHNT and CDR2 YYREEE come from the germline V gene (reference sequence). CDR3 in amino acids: CASSFTNEQFF. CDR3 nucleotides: TGTGCCAGCAGCTTCACAAATGAGCAGTTCTTC.

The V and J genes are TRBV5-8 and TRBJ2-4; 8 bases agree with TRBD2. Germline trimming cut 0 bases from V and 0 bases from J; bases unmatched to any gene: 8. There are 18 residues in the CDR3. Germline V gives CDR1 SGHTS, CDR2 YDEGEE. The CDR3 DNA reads TGTGCCAGCAGCTTGGGGCTAGCGGGTGTATTAGCCAAAAACATTCAGTACTTC. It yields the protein CASSLGLAGVLAKNIQYF.

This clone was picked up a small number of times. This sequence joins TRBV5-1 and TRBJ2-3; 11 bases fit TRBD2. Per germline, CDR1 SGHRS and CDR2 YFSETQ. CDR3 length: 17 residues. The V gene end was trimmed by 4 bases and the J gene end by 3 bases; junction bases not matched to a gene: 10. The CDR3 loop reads CASSPGRLAGLTDTQYF. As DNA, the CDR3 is TGCGCCAGCAGCCCTGGAAGACTAGCGGGGCTAACAGATACGCAGTATTTT. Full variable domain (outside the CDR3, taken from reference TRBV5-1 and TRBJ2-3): KAGVTQTPRYLIKTRGQQVTLSCSPISGHRSVSWYQQTPGQGLQFLFEYFSETQRNKGNFPGRFSGRQFSNSRSEMNVSTLELGDSALYLCASSPGRLAGLTDTQYFGPGTRLTVL.

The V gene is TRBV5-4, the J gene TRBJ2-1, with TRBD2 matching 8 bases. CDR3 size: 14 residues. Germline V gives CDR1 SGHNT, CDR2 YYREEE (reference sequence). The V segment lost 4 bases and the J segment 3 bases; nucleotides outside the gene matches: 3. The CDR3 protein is CASSHSGSYNEQFF. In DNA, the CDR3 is TGTGCCAGCAGCCACAGCGGGAGCTACAATGAGCAGTTCTTC. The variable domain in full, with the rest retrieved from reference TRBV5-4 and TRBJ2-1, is ETGVTQSPTHLIKTRGQQVTLRCSSQSGHNTVSWYQQALGQGPQFIFQYYREEENGRGNFPPRFSGLQFPNYSSELNVNALELDDSALYLCASSHSGSYNEQFFGPGTRLTVL.

In DNA form, the CDR3 reads TGTGCCAGCGCCAGGGGAACCAACTCTGGAAACACCATATATTTT. This translates into CASARGTNSGNTIYF. The chain recombines TRBV19 with TRBJ1-3; D may be TRBD1 (6 bases). V lost 9 bases to trimming and J lost 0 bases, with 15 bases between them. Germline V gene sequence: CDR1 LNHDA, CDR2 SQIVND (reference sequence). The CDR3 runs 15 residues. Complete variable domain (other parts from reference TRBV19 and TRBJ1-3): DGGITQSPKYLFRKEGQNVTLSCEQNLNHDAMYWYRQDPGQGLRLIYYSQIVNDFQKGDIAEGYSVSREKKESFPLTVTSAQKNPTAFYLCASARGTNSGNTIYFGEGSWLTVV.

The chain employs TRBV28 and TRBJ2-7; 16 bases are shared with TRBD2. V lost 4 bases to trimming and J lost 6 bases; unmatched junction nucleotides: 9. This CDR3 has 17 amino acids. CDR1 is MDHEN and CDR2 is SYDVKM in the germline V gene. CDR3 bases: TGTGCCAGCAGTTCCCTTACGGGACTAGCGGGGGGGGTCGAGCAGTACTTC. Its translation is CASSSLTGLAGGVEQYF.

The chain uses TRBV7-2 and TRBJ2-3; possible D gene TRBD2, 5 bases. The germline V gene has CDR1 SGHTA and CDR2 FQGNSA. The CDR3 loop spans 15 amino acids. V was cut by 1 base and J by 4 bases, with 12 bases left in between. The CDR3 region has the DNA TGTGCCAGCAGCTTAGTGGCTAGCCCCTCAGATACGCAGTATTTT. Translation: CASSLVASPSDTQYF. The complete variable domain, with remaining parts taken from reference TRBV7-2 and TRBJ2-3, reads GAGVSQSPSNKVTEKGKDVELRCDPISGHTALYWYRQSLGQGLEFLIYFQGNSAPDKSGLPSDRFSAERTGGSVSTLTIQRTQQEDSAVYLCASSLVASPSDTQYFGPGTRLTVL.

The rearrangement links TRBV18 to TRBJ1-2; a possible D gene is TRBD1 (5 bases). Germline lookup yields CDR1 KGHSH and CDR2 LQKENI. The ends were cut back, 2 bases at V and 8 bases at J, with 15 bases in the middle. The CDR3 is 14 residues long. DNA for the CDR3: TGTGCCAGCTCACCAACGCACCAGGGCGACGGCTACACCTTC. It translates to CASSPTHQGDGYTF.

The DNA for the CDR3 is TGTGCCAGCACGATAGCGGGGGGGCATGGCGAGCAGTACTTC. It translates to CASTIAGGHGEQYF. This sequence joins TRBV6-5 and TRBJ2-7; 11 positions match TRBD2. Germline CDR1 reads MNHEY; CDR2 reads SVGAGI. This CDR3 comprises 14 residues. Trimming removed 7 bases from V and 6 bases from J; junction bases left unmatched: 8.

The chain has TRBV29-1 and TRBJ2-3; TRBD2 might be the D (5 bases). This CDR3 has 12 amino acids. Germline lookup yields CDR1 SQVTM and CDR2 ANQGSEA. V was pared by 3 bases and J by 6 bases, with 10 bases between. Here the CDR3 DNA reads TGCAGCGTTGACGGGCGCGGGGATACGCAGTATTTT. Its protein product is CSVDGRGDTQYF.

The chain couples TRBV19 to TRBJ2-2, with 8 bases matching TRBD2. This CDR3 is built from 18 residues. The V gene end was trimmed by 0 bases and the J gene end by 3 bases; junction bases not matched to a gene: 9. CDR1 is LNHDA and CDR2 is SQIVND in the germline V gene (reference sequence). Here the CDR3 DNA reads TGTGCCAGTAGTATAGATCGGGAGGGCAGCCTAGACACCGGGGAGCTGTTTTTT. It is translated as CASSIDREGSLDTGELFF.